The sequence of this TCR beta chain was determined in a study of blood T cell repertoires in COVID-19. Germline loops: CDR1 SGHTA, CDR2 FQGNSA. Between the trimmed V and J ends, which lost 6 bases and 3 bases, there was a span of 9 bases. The CDR3 runs 13 residues. Sequencing was performed with immunoSEQ multiplex PCR; in TCRdb, only in-frame clones are kept and a portion is missing. The sample has approximately 89,000 clones, 80% seen once. The clonotype comes from a woman aged 80 or over with acute or convalescent COVID-19. The chain is built from TRBV7-2 and TRBJ2-1; D is unclear. Sequencing used peripheral blood. Here the CDR3 DNA reads TGTGCCAGCAGACCCGTCGGCTACAATGAGCAGTTCTTC. As protein: CASRPVGYNEQFF. Looking up the rest from reference TRBV7-2 and TRBJ2-1 gives the full variable domain: GAGVSQSPSNKVTEKGKDVELRCDPISGHTALYWYRQSLGQGLEFLIYFQGNSAPDKSGLPSDRFSAERTGGSVSTLTIQRTQQEDSAVYLCASRPVGYNEQFFGPGTRLTVL.